The next 32 T cell receptor beta chains were all read from a single sample in a study of identical twins. TCRdb reanalysed the 5' RACE reads using MiXCR and keeps one entry per CDR3 protein. The repertoire includes 600,000 to 700,000 distinct CDR3 sequences, approximately 22% of them detected once, and over 4% sits in the top ten. The sample was also linked to a second study, of T cells expressing NK-cell markers.

What was sequenced was PBMCs. These receptor sequences come from a woman aged 18-29 years in good health.

The table lists this clonotype with a few counts. This chain uses TRBV25-1 with TRBJ2-3; D possibly corresponds to TRBD2 (5 bases). Trimming took 6 bases from V and 3 from J, leaving 10 bases between them. The V gene's germline CDR1 is MGHDK and CDR2 SYGVNS. CDR3 length: 13 residues. The CDR3 DNA reads TGTGCCAGCAGGAGGGCGGCAACAGATACGCAGTATTTT. It specifies CASRRAATDTQYF.

The chain employs TRBV12-3 or TRBV12-4 and TRBJ1-5; possibly TRBD1 for D (6 bases). The CDR3 is made up of 15 amino acids. V was shortened by 0 bases and J by 4 bases, with 10 bases between the two germline ends. CDR3 loop: CASSLATGINQPQHF. The DNA of the CDR3 is TGTGCCAGCAGTTTAGCGACAGGAATAAATCAGCCCCAGCATTTT.

The chain has TRBV12-3 or TRBV12-4 and TRBJ2-1; 7 positions match TRBD2. The CDR3 extends over 11 amino acids. V shed 6 bases and J 13 bases; nucleotides not matched to a gene: 6. This CDR3 is CASRAGTTQFF. In DNA, the CDR3 is TGTGCCAGCAGAGCCGGGACTACTCAGTTCTTC.

This chain joins TRBV7-9 and TRBJ2-3; TRBD2 aligns across 8 bases. V was pared by 5 bases and J by 14 bases, with 9 bases of the junction left unmatched. The CDR3 has 12 amino acids. Germline CDR1 is SEHNR and CDR2 is FQNEAQ (reference sequence). CDR3 DNA: TGTGCCAGCAGCCTCCAAGCGGGAGTAGTGTATTTT. It codes for CASSLQAGVVYF.

The chain employs TRBV9 and TRBJ1-6; D gene ambiguous. This CDR3 spans 15 amino acids. In germline, CDR1 is SGDLS, CDR2 YYNGEE. Trimming took 3 bases from V and 9 from J, leaving 16 bases between them. The CDR3 loop reads CASSASLGSGSPLHF. The CDR3 DNA reads as TGTGCCAGCAGCGCCTCGCTTGGGAGTGGTTCACCCCTCCACTTT.

A note on this clonotype: Compared with germline, one end of the junction differs, possibly owing to a read error. CDR3 in DNA: TGTGCCAGCAGTTACGGGAGGGACAGGCCCCACCATTTT. Translated, it gives CASSYGRDRPHHF. The chain combines TRBV6-5 with TRBJ1-5; 8 nucleotides match TRBD1. CDR1 is MNHEY and CDR2 is SVGAGI in the germline V gene. The CDR3 has 13 residues.

This clonotype was seen once. The V gene is TRBV12-3 or TRBV12-4, the J gene TRBJ2-3; D is undetermined. Trimming pared 5 bases from V and 7 bases from J, leaving 10 bases between. The CDR3 is made up of 12 amino acids. Written as DNA, the CDR3 is TGTGCCAGCAGTGGCCTGGGGTATACGCAGTATTTT. As protein: CASSGLGYTQYF.

The J gene is TRBJ2-7, the V gene TRBV12-3 or TRBV12-4; TRBD1 matches at 7 bases. The CDR3 is 14 amino acids. The trim removed 4 bases at V and 9 bases at J, leaving 12 bases unmatched. In DNA form, the CDR3 reads TGTGCCAGCAGTTCATCCCCGGGACAGTGGGGGCAGTACTTC. It translates to CASSSSPGQWGQYF.

The genes are TRBV7-7 and TRBJ1-1; D not resolved. Germline values: CDR1 SSHAT, CDR2 FNYEAQ (reference sequence). Trimming cost V 5 bases and J 4 bases, with 11 bases left between them. This CDR3 has 13 amino acids. The DNA of the CDR3 is TGTGCCAGCAGCGCTCAACTCGGCACTGAAGCTTTCTTT. Protein: CASSAQLGTEAFF. The full variable domain, completed using reference TRBV7-7 and TRBJ1-1, is GAGVSQSPRYKVTKRGQDVTLRCDPISSHATLYWYQQALGQGPEFLTYFNYEAQPDKSGLPSDRFSAERPEGSISTLTIQRTEQRDSAMYRCASSAQLGTEAFFGQGTRLTVV.

The chain joins TRBV11-2 to TRBJ2-1; 11 bases line up with TRBD2. Trimming took 6 bases from V and 5 from J; bases not matched to a gene: 9. The CDR3 is 16 amino acids. Per germline, CDR1 SGHAT and CDR2 FQNNGV. The CDR3: CASRSIAGGRNNEQFF. CDR3 bases: TGTGCCAGCAGATCGATAGCGGGAGGGCGCAACAATGAGCAGTTCTTC.

The rearrangement joins TRBV7-6 to TRBJ1-1; D is uncertain. The length of the CDR3 is 16 residues. Looked up from germline, CDR1 is SGHVS and CDR2 is FNYEAQ. The V end was cut by 5 bases, the J end by 2 bases, with 18 bases between. This CDR3 is CASSPTPKDTNTEAFF. CDR3 in DNA: TGTGCCAGCAGCCCCACCCCCAAAGACACCAACACTGAAGCTTTCTTT.

The chain carries TRBV7-9 and TRBJ1-1; a weak D match, TRBD1 (5 bases). Deletions cut 5 bases from V and 4 bases from J, with 8 bases between. The germline CDR1 and CDR2 sequences are SEHNR and FQNEAQ (reference sequence). The CDR3 is 12 residues long. CDR3 coding DNA: TGTGCCAGCAGCGTCGGGACCACTGAAGCTTTCTTT. This gives the protein CASSVGTTEAFF.

This clonotype was counted many times. V usage is TRBV20-1 and J usage is TRBJ2-7, with no clear D. Trimming took 5 bases from V and 1 from J, leaving 12 bases between them. From germline, CDR1 is DFQATT and CDR2 SNEGSKA (reference sequence). The CDR3 contains 13 residues. The CDR3 here is CSAPRTGSYEQYF. CDR3 bases: TGCAGTGCTCCCAGGACGGGTTCCTACGAGCAGTACTTC.

This clonotype was found a few times. The genes are TRBV9 and TRBJ1-1; maybe TRBD1 (6 bases). The V gene lost 3 bases and the J gene lost 7 bases, with 7 bases spanning the gap. This CDR3 has 11 amino acids. Germline lookup yields CDR1 SGDLS and CDR2 YYNGEE. The CDR3 spells CASSATGEAFF. CDR3 bases: TGTGCCAGCAGCGCGACAGGTGAAGCTTTCTTT.

The CDR3 sequence: CASTHRGSASGEQFF. CDR3 coding DNA: TGTGCCAGCACCCATCGGGGTAGCGCATCGGGAGAGCAGTTCTTC. The V gene is TRBV7-8, the J gene TRBJ2-1, with a tentative D call TRBD2 (5 bases). CDR3 length: 15 amino acids. Between the trimmed V and J ends, which lost 7 bases and 10 bases, there was a span of 23 bases. Per germline, CDR1 SGHVS and CDR2 FQNEAQ.

The chain couples TRBV30 to TRBJ2-1; either TRBD1 or TRBD2 may supply D (5 bases each). V was trimmed by 2 bases and J by 4 bases, leaving 12 bases between them. The germline V gene has CDR1 GTSNPN and CDR2 SVGIG (reference sequence). The CDR3 consists of 14 residues. CDR3 protein: CAWSSRDGYNEQFF. The DNA of the CDR3 is TGTGCCTGGAGTTCCCGGGACGGATACAATGAGCAGTTCTTC.

This clonotype was found a few times. V is TRBV11-2 and J is TRBJ2-1; 11 bases are shared with TRBD2. Trimming took 4 bases from V and 7 from J; bases not matched to a gene: 9. The germline V gene has CDR1 SGHAT and CDR2 FQNNGV. CDR3 length: 16 amino acids. DNA of the CDR3: TGTGCCAGCAGCTACCCACTAGCGGGAGTAAGTAATGAGCAGTTCTTC. It yields the protein CASSYPLAGVSNEQFF.

V and J are TRBV9 and TRBJ2-2, with 11 positions matching TRBD2. V shed 6 bases and J 1 base; nucleotides not matched to a gene: 2. The CDR3 runs to 15 residues. The germline V gene encodes CDR1 SGDLS and CDR2 YYNGEE. CDR3 sequence: CASNLAGGNTGELFF. The CDR3 DNA reads as TGTGCCAGCAACCTAGCGGGAGGGAACACCGGGGAGCTGTTTTTT.

A few counts support this clonotype. This sequence joins TRBV5-1 and TRBJ2-7, with D perhaps assigned TRBD1 or TRBD2 (5 bases each). Per the germline V gene, CDR1 is SGHRS and CDR2 is YFSETQ. This CDR3 spans 15 amino acids. The V gene lost 0 bases and the J gene lost 2 bases, with 12 bases spanning the gap. CDR3 nucleotides: TGCGCCAGCAGCTTGGCCGGGGCGTCCACCTACGAGCAGTACTTC. Translating gives CASSLAGASTYEQYF.

The chain employs TRBV6-5 and TRBJ2-5; D unclear. CDR1 and CDR2 (germline): MNHEY, SVGAGI. The CDR3 runs to 14 residues. V shed 2 bases and J shed 0 bases, with 7 bases lying between them. Written as DNA, the CDR3 is TGTGCCAGCAGTTACGGCCCAAACCAAGAGACCCAGTACTTC. It specifies CASSYGPNQETQYF.

The chain uses TRBV9 and TRBJ2-7; TRBD1 matches at 12 bases. This CDR3 spans 16 amino acids. Germline V gene data show CDR1 as SGDLS and CDR2 as YYNGEE. V lost 3 bases, J lost 3 bases, and 7 bases stayed unmatched. For the CDR3, the DNA is TGTGCCAGCAGCGGAACCGGGACAGGGGGCTACTACGAGCAGTACTTC. Amino acid sequence: CASSGTGTGGYYEQYF. The full variable domain, its missing parts supplied by reference TRBV9 and TRBJ2-7, is DSGVTQTPKHLITATGQRVTLRCSPRSGDLSVYWYQQSLDQGLQFLIQYYNGEERAKGNILERFSAQQFPDLHSELNLSSLELGDSALYFCASSGTGTGGYYEQYFGPGTRLTVT.

V usage is TRBV18 and J usage is TRBJ2-3; 12 bases line up with TRBD2. Germline V CDR1 and CDR2: KGHSH, LQKENI. The junction had 11 bases not matched to a gene; V was cut back by 3 bases and J by 4 bases. The CDR3 length is 18 residues. The CDR3 coding sequence is TGTGCCAGCTCACCTCTTACTAGCGGGAGGCCCGACTCAGATACGCAGTATTTT. Its protein product is CASSPLTSGRPDSDTQYF.

This clonotype was seen only a few times. The CDR3 reads CASSGPQRGTDTQYF. CDR3 in DNA: TGTGCCAGCAGCGGGCCCCAGCGGGGCACAGATACGCAGTATTTT. The chain recombines TRBV5-5 with TRBJ2-3; perhaps TRBD2 as D (6 bases). Trimming stripped 4 bases from V and 1 base from J, with 13 bases between. Per germline, CDR1 SGHKS and CDR2 YYEKEE (reference sequence). The CDR3 extends over 15 amino acids.

This clonotype was seen more than once but under ten times. The junction departs from germline at one end; a sequencing error may be responsible. V gene TRBV7-7 combines with J gene TRBJ2-1; D may be TRBD1 (5 bases). From germline, CDR1 is SSHAT and CDR2 FNYEAQ (reference sequence). CDR3 length: 14 residues. The chain's CDR3 is CASSLGQGIGEQFF. The DNA of the CDR3 is TGTGCTAGCAGCTTAGGGCAGGGAATTGGTGAGCAGTTCTTC.

This rearrangement joins TRBV4-3 to TRBJ2-7, with D maybe TRBD1 (6 bases). The CDR3 extends over 15 amino acids. CDR1 LGHNA and CDR2 YSLEER come from the germline V gene. Trimming removed 4 bases from V and 2 bases from J, with 15 bases in between. CDR3: CASSRLRGQTYEQYF. The CDR3 nucleotides are TGCGCCAGCAGCCGATTAAGAGGACAGACCTACGAGCAGTACTTC.

The chain links TRBV7-6 to TRBJ2-3; a weak D match, TRBD1 (5 bases). V lost 5 bases to trimming and J lost 3 bases, with 15 bases between them. This CDR3 region has 15 residues. Germline values: CDR1 SGHVS, CDR2 FNYEAQ. The CDR3 region is CASSPRSRGTDTQYF. The CDR3, as DNA: TGTGCCAGCAGCCCGCGTAGTAGGGGTACAGATACGCAGTATTTT.

The chain couples TRBV12-3 or TRBV12-4 to TRBJ2-3, with a possible D match to TRBD2 (6 bases). This CDR3 is built from 14 residues. V lost 7 bases to trimming and J lost 5 bases, with 16 bases between them. CDR3 amino acids: CASTPVGSGDTQYF. CDR3 nucleotides: TGTGCCAGCACCCCCGTGGGTAGCGGAGATACGCAGTATTTT.

This sequence joins TRBV12-3 or TRBV12-4 and TRBJ2-5; 7 nucleotides line up with TRBD2. V shed 7 bases, J shed 2 bases, and the junction held 19 bases outside the gene matches. CDR3 size: 18 residues. The CDR3 sequence: CASMATPMLAGAQETQYF. CDR3 DNA: TGTGCCAGCATGGCCACGCCGATGCTGGCGGGAGCTCAAGAGACCCAGTACTTC.

The sample holds a few counts of this clonotype. The chain joins TRBV20-1 to TRBJ2-1, with 13 bases fitting TRBD2. The germline gives CDR1 DFQATT, CDR2 SNEGSKA (reference sequence). CDR3 length: 18 residues. Trimming took 3 bases from V and 0 from J; bases not matched to a gene: 8. The CDR3 sequence: CSARSLAGGTTSYNEQFF. The CDR3 DNA is TGCAGTGCTAGGTCACTAGCGGGGGGGACTACCTCCTACAATGAGCAGTTCTTC.

This clonotype showed up many times. The chain is built from TRBV20-1 and TRBJ1-2; D not resolved. CDR3 length equals 13 residues. The V end lost 3 bases, the J end lost 7 bases, and 15 bases lay between the germline ends. CDR1 DFQATT and CDR2 SNEGSKA come from the germline V gene (reference sequence). The CDR3 DNA sequence: TGCAGTGCTAGTGAAGAGGGTATGGGTGGCTACACCTTC. Protein sequence: CSASEEGMGGYTF.

This clonotype was observed a handful of times. The J gene is TRBJ2-3, the V gene TRBV20-1, with TRBD2 identical over 9 bases. This CDR3 region has 14 residues. V shed 6 bases and J 2 bases; nucleotides not matched to a gene: 6. Germline CDR1 DFQATT, CDR2 SNEGSKA (reference sequence). The CDR3: CSAAGGGDTDTQYF. The CDR3 DNA sequence: TGCAGTGCGGCGGGGGGGGGTGACACAGATACGCAGTATTTT.

V gene TRBV9 combines with J gene TRBJ2-5; no definite D call. The CDR3 has 14 amino acids. The germline CDR1 and CDR2 sequences are SGDLS and YYNGEE. Trimming left V 2 bases short and J 2 bases short, with 10 bases between. The CDR3 sequence: CASSVRAVQETQYF. In DNA, the CDR3 is TGTGCCAGCAGCGTTAGGGCGGTACAAGAGACCCAGTACTTC.